This note documents a single T cell receptor (beta chain) sequence. The sample is drawn from a study of cytomegalovirus exposure and HLA in healthy donors. This CDR3 spans 16 amino acids. Trimming pared 4 bases from V and 0 bases from J, leaving 16 bases between. Germline CDR1 SNHLY, CDR2 FYNNEI. In the PCR, 60 Vbeta and 13 Jbeta primers were used. The assay was immunoSEQ multiplex PCR, and TCRdb's table has in-frame clones only and misses some. The repertoire holds 160,000 or so clones, with 70% to 85% as singletons. Input material: PBMCs. This chain uses TRBV2 with TRBJ2-7, with D possibly TRBD2 on 7 matching bases. This sequence originates from a male donor in good health and CMV-seronegative. This chain's CDR3 is CASSGGGRGSSYEQYF. CDR3 in DNA: TGTGCCAGCAGTGGGGGGGGGAGGGGGAGCTCCTACGAGCAGTACTTC.